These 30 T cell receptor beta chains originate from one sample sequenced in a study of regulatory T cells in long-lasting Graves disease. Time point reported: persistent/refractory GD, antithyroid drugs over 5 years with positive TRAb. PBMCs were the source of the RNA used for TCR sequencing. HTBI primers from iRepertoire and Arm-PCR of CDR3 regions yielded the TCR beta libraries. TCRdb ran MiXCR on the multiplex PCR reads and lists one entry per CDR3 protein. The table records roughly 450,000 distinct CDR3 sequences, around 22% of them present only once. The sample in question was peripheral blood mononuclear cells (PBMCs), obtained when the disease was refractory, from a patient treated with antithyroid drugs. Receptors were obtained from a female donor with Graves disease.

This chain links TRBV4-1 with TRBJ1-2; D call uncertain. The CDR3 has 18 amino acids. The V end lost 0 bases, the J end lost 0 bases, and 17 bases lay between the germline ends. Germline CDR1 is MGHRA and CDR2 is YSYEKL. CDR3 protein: CASSQDIFEVGANYGYTF. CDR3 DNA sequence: TGCGCCAGCAGCCAAGATATATTCGAGGTCGGGGCTAACTATGGCTACACCTTC.

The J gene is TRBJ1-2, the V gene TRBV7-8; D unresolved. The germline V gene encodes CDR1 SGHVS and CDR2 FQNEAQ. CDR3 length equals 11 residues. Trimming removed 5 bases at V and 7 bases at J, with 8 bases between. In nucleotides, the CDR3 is TGTGCCAGCAGCGACCAAGGTGGCTACACCTTC. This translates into CASSDQGGYTF.

Written as DNA, the CDR3 is TGTGCCAGCTCACCACCGACAGGTCTTAATTCACCCCTCCACTTT. Translation gives CASSPPTGLNSPLHF. V gene TRBV18 combines with J gene TRBJ1-6; D possibly corresponds to TRBD1 (6 bases). Germline V gene lookup returns CDR1 KGHSH and CDR2 LQKENI. This CDR3 has 15 residues. V dropped 0 bases and J dropped 6 bases, with 9 bases sitting between them.

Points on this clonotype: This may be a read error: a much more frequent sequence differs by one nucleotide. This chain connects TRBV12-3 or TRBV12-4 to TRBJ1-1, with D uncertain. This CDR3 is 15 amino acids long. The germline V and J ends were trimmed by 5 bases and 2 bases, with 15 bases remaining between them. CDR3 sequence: CASSLISRANTEAFF. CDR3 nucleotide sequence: TGTGCCAGCAGTCTAATCTCGAGGGCCAACACTGAAGCTTTCTTT.

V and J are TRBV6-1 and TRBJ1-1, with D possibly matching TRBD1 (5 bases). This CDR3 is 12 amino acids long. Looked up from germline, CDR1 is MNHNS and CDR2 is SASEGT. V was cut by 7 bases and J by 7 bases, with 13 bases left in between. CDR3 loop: CASTNPRDEAFF. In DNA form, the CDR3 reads TGTGCCAGCACCAACCCCAGGGATGAAGCTTTCTTT.

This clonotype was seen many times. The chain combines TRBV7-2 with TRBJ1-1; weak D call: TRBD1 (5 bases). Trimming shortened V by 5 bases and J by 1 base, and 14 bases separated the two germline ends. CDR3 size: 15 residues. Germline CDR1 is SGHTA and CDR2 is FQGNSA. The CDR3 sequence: CASSPKPTGNTEAFF. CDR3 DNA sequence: TGTGCCAGCAGCCCGAAACCCACAGGGAACACTGAAGCTTTCTTT.

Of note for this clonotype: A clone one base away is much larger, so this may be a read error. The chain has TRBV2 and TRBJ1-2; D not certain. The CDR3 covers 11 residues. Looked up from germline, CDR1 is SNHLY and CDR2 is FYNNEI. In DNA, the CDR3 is TGTGTCAGCAGAGTCGGGGATGGCTACACCTTC. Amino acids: CVSRVGDGYTF.

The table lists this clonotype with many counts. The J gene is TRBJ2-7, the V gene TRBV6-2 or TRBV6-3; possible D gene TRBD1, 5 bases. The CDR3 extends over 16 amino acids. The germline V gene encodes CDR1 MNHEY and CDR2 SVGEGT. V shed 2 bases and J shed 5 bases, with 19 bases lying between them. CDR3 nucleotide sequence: TGTGCCAGCAGTTACCCCCCGTCGGCAGGGCACCACGAGCAGTACTTC. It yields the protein CASSYPPSAGHHEQYF.

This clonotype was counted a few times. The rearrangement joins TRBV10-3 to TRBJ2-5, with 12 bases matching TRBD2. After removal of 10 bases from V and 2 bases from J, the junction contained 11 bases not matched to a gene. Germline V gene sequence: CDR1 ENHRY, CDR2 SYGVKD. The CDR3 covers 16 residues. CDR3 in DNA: TGTGCCACCCTCCCTAGCGGGAGGGCCTGGCAAGAGACCCAGTACTTC. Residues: CATLPSGRAWQETQYF.

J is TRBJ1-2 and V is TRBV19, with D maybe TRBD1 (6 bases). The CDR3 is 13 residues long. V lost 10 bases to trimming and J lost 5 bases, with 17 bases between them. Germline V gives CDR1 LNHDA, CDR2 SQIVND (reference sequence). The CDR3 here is CATSRGPIYGYTF. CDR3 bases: TGTGCCACCTCCCGGGGGCCTATATATGGCTACACCTTC.

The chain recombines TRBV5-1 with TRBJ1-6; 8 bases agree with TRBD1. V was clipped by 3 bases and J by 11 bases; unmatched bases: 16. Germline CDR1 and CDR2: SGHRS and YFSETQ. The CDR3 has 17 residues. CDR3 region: CASSSLSRDRKSAPLHF. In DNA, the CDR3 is TGCGCCAGCAGCTCGTTATCCCGGGACAGGAAATCTGCACCCCTCCACTTT.

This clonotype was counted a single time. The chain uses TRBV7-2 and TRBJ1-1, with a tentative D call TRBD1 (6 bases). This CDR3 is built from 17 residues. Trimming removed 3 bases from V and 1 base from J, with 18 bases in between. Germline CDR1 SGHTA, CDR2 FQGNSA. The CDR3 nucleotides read TGTGCCAGCAGCTTGATTACGAGCAGGGGCAGGAACACTGAAGCTTTCTTT. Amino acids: CASSLITSRGRNTEAFF. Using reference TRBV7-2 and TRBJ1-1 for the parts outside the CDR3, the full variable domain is GAGVSQSPSNKVTEKGKDVELRCDPISGHTALYWYRQSLGQGLEFLIYFQGNSAPDKSGLPSDRFSAERTGGSVSTLTIQRTQQEDSAVYLCASSLITSRGRNTEAFFGQGTRLTVV.

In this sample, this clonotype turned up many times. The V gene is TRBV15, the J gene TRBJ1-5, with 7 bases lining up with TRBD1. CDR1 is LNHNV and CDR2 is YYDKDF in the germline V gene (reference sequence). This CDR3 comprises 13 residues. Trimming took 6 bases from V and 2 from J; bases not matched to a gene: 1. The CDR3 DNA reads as TGTGCCACCAGGGGGACAGGCAATCAGCCCCAGCATTTT. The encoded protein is CATRGTGNQPQHF. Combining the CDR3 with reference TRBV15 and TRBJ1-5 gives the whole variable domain DAMVIQNPRYQVTQFGKPVTLSCSQTLNHNVMYWYQQKSSQAPKLLFHYYDKDFNNEADTPDNFQSRRPNTSFCFLDIRSPGLGDTAMYLCATRGTGNQPQHFGDGTRLSIL.

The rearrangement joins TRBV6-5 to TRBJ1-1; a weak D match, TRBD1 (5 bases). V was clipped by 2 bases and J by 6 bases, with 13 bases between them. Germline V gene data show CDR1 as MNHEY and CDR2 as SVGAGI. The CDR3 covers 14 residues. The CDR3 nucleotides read TGTGCCAGCAGTTACATCACCAGGGTCTCTGAAGCTTTCTTT. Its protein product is CASSYITRVSEAFF.

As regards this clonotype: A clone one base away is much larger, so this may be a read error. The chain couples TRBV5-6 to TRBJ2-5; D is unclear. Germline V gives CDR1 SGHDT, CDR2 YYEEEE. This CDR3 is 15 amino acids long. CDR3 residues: CASGLAVGFEETQYF. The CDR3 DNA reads TGTGCCAGCGGCTTGGCCGTCGGGTTTGAAGAGACCCAGTACTTC.

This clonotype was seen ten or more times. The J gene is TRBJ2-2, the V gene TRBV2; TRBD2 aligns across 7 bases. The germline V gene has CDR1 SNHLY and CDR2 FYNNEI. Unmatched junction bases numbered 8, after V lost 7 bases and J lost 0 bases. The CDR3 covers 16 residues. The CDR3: CASMKSSGANTGELFF. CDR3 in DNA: TGTGCCAGCATGAAGTCTAGCGGCGCGAACACCGGGGAGCTGTTTTTT. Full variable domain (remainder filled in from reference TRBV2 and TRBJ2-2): EPEVTQTPSHQVTQMGQEVILRCVPISNHLYFYWYRQILGQKVEFLVSFYNNEISEKSEIFDDQFSVERPDGSNFTLKIRSTKLEDSAMYFCASMKSSGANTGELFFGEGSRLTVL.

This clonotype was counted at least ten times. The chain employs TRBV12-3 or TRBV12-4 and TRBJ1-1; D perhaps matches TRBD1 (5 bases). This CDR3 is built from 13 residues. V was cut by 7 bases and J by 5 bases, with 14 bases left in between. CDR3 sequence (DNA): TGTGCCAGCAAACCCGGGGGAAGGACTGAAGCTTTCTTT. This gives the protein CASKPGGRTEAFF.

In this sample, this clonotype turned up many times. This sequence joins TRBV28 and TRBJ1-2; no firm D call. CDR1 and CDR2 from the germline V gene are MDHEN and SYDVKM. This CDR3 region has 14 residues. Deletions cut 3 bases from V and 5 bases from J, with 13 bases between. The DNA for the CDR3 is TGTGCCAGCAGTTTGGAAGGGTTGGGGTATGGCTACACCTTC. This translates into CASSLEGLGYGYTF.

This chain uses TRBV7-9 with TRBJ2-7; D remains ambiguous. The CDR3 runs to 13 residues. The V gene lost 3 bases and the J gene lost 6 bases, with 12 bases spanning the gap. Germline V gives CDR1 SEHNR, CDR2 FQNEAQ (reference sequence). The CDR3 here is CASSFLERGEQYF. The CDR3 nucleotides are TGTGCCAGCAGCTTTTTAGAACGCGGCGAGCAGTACTTC.

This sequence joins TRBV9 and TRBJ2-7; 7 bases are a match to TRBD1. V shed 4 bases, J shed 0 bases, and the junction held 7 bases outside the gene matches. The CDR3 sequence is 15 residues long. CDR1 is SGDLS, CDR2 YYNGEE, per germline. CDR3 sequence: CASSPQGTVSYEQYF. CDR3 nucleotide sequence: TGTGCCAGCAGCCCTCAGGGGACAGTCTCCTACGAGCAGTACTTC.

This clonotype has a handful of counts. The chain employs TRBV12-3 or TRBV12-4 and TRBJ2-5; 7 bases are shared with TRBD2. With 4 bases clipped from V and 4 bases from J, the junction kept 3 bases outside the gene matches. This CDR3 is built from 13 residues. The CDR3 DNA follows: TGTGCCAGCAGTTATGGCGGGAGAGAGACCCAGTACTTC. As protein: CASSYGGRETQYF.

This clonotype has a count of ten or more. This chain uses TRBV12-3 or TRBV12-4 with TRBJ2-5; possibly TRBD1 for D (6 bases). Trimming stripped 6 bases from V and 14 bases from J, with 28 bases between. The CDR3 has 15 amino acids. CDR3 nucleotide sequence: TGTGCCAGCAGCCTATCCGGACAGTGGCTTGGTCCAATCTACTTC. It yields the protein CASSLSGQWLGPIYF.

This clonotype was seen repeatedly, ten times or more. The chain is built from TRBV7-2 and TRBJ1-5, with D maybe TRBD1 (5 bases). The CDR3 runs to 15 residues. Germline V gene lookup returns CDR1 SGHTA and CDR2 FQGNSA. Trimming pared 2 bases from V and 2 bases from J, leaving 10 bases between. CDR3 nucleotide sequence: TGTGCCAGCAGCTTATACCAGGGAGGCAATCAGCCCCAGCATTTT. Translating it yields CASSLYQGGNQPQHF.

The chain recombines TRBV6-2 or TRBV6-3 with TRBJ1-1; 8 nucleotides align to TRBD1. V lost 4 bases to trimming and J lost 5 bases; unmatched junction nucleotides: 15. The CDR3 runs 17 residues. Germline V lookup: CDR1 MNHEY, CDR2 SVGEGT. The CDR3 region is CASSSGGAGSLGTEAFF. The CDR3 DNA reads TGTGCCAGCAGTTCAGGGGGCGCGGGAAGCTTAGGAACTGAAGCTTTCTTT.

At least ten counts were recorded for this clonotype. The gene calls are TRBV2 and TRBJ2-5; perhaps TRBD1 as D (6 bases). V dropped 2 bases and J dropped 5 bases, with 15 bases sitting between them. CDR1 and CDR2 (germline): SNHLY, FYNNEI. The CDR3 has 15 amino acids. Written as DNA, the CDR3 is TGTGCCAGCAGTGAAAGTGGACAGTTCGGCGAGACCCAGTACTTC. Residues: CASSESGQFGETQYF. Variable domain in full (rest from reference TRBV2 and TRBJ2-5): EPEVTQTPSHQVTQMGQEVILRCVPISNHLYFYWYRQILGQKVEFLVSFYNNEISEKSEIFDDQFSVERPDGSNFTLKIRSTKLEDSAMYFCASSESGQFGETQYFGPGTRLLVL.

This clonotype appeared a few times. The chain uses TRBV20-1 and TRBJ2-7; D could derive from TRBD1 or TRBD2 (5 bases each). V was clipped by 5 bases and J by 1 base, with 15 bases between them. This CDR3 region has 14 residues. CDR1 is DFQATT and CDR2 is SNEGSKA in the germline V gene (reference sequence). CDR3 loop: CSAVSGTDSYEQYF. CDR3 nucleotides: TGCAGTGCTGTATCCGGGACGGATTCCTACGAGCAGTACTTC.

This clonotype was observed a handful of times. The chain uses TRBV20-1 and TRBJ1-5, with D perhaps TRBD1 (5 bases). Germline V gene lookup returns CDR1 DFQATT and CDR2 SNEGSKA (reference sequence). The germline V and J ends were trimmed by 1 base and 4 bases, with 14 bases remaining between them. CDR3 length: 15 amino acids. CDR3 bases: TGCAGTGCTAGAGTGCGGGTAGGGGTTAATCAGCCCCAGCATTTT. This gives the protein CSARVRVGVNQPQHF.

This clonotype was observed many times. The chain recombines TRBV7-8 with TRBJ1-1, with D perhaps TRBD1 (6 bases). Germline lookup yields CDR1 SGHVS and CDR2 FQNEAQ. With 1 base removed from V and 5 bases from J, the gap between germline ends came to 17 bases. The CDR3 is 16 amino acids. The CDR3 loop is CASSLGNRVVGTEAFF. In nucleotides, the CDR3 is TGTGCCAGCAGCTTAGGAAACAGGGTGGTCGGAACTGAAGCTTTCTTT.

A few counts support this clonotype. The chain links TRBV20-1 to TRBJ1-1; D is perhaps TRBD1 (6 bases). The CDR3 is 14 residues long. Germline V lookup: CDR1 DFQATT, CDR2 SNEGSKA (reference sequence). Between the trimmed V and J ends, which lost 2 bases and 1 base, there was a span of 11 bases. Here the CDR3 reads CSARTGAWNTEAFF. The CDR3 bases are TGCAGTGCTAGAACGGGGGCTTGGAACACTGAAGCTTTCTTT.

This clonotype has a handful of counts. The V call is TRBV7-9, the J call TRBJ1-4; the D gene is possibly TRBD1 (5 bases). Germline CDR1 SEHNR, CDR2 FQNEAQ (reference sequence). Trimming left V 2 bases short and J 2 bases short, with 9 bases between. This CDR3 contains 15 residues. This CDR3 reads CASSLQGNTNEKLFF. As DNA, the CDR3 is TGTGCCAGCAGCTTACAGGGAAATACTAATGAAAAACTGTTTTTT.